The rows below give T cell receptor beta chains drawn from one sample of a study of response to subunit inactivated influenza vaccine. TCRdb itself ran the RT-PCR reads through MiXCR, one entry per CDR3 protein. The table records around 480,000 distinct CDR3 sequences, 9.5% to 13% of them present only once. The starting material was PBMCs from blood, obtained more than 35 days after vaccination. The receptor set was obtained from a middle-aged man who received an inactivated influenza vaccine. CDR3s include the opening cysteine and the closing phenylalanine or tryptophan. A D gene is named only where the DNA matches it firmly. Clone size appears in some rows only: once, few, many, or a class for an expanded clone.

cdr3_length j_call v_call clone_size d_call cdr3_aa cdr3_nt
16 TRBJ2-1 TRBV29-1 . TRBD2 CSVEGGLAGRYNEQFF TGCAGCGTTGAAGGTGGACTAGCGGGGAGGTACAATGAGCAGTTCTTC
12 TRBJ2-3 TRBV7-3 few . CASSRDLDTQYF TGTGCCAGCAGCCGGGACTTAGATACGCAGTATTTT
14 TRBJ1-2 TRBV29-1 many . CSVEDWGAGYGYTF TGCAGCGTTGAAGATTGGGGGGCTGGGTATGGCTACACCTTC
13 TRBJ2-3 TRBV5-1 . . CASSFSLENTQYF TGCGCCAGCAGCTTCAGCCTAGAAAATACGCAGTATTTT
16 TRBJ2-1 TRBV5-1 few TRBD2 CASSLAGTSRDNEQFF TGCGCCAGCAGCTTGGCGGGGACTAGCAGGGACAATGAGCAGTTCTTC
14 TRBJ2-2 TRBV5-1 . . CASSRGSNTGELFF TGCGCCAGCAGCCGTGGGAGTAACACCGGGGAGCTGTTTTTT
16 TRBJ1-1 TRBV6-1 many . CASRTGRPPMNTEAFF TGTGCCAGCAGAACCGGACGGCCACCTATGAACACTGAAGCTTTCTTT
18 TRBJ1-6 TRBV11-2 few TRBD1 CASSFSLDREIYNSPLHF TGTGCCAGCAGCTTCTCGTTGGACAGGGAGATATATAATTCACCCCTCCACTTT
12 TRBJ2-1 TRBV18 . . CASSRQQNEQFF TGTGCCAGCTCACGGCAGCAAAATGAGCAGTTCTTC
17 TRBJ2-7 TRBV28 few TRBD1 CASSFLIPGQGEDEQYF TGTGCCAGCAGTTTTCTTATTCCGGGACAGGGGGAGGACGAGCAGTACTTC
14 TRBJ2-5 TRBV7-9 many . CASSLASTQETQYF TGTGCCAGCAGCTTAGCGTCCACCCAAGAGACCCAGTACTTC
15 TRBJ2-7 TRBV7-9 few . CASSLLGSISYEQYF TGTGCCAGCAGCTTATTGGGGTCGATCTCCTACGAGCAGTACTTC
15 TRBJ2-1 TRBV7-9 . . CASSLALPARAEQFF TGTGCCAGCAGCTTAGCGCTTCCAGCGCGAGCTGAGCAGTTCTTC
15 TRBJ2-1 TRBV9 many . CASSVAITTYNEQFF TGTGCCAGCAGCGTAGCTATTACTACCTACAATGAGCAGTTCTTC
15 TRBJ2-5 TRBV13 . TRBD1 CASSLGTGVGETQYF TGTGCCAGCAGCCTGGGAACAGGGGTTGGGGAGACCCAGTACTTC
14 TRBJ2-5 TRBV7-2 . . CASSPWVGMETQYF TGTGCCAGCAGCCCTTGGGTGGGGATGGAGACCCAGTACTTC
13 TRBJ1-1 TRBV29-1 few . CSSRYREDTEAFF TGCAGCTCCCGGTATAGGGAAGACACTGAAGCTTTCTTT
14 TRBJ2-3 TRBV6-2/TRBV6-3 . . CASSFSAIPDTQYF TGTGCCAGCAGCTTCTCTGCGATTCCAGATACGCAGTATTTT
17 TRBJ1-6 TRBV6-5 few . CASSYGGSQIRNSPLHF TGTGCCAGCAGTTACGGGGGTAGCCAGATCAGGAATTCACCCCTCCACTTT
19 TRBJ2-6 TRBV11-2 few . CASTTPRTGLTSGANVLTF TGTGCCAGCACCACTCCACGGACAGGACTAACCTCTGGGGCCAACGTCCTGACTTTC
15 TRBJ2-7 TRBV6-2/TRBV6-3 few . CASRGGGTLAYEQYF TGTGCCAGCAGAGGTGGTGGGACGTTAGCCTACGAGCAGTACTTC
15 TRBJ2-2 TRBV7-9 . TRBD1 CASLGQGVGTGELFF TGTGCCAGCTTGGGACAGGGGGTCGGCACCGGGGAGCTGTTTTTT
16 TRBJ2-7 TRBV21-1 few . CASSKEGTKRRYEQYF TGTGCCAGCAGCAAAGAAGGGACTAAGAGGAGGTACGAGCAGTACTTC
14 TRBJ2-3 TRBV28 many TRBD2 CASSLGTSADTQYF TGTGCCAGCAGTTTGGGGACTAGCGCCGATACGCAGTATTTT
13 TRBJ2-7 TRBV28 . . CASTRGDSYEQYF TGTGCCAGCACGAGGGGGGACTCCTACGAGCAGTACTTC
14 TRBJ2-5 TRBV12-3/TRBV12-4 few . CASSLRDQQETQYF TGTGCCAGCAGTTTGCGCGACCAACAAGAGACCCAGTACTTC
18 TRBJ2-1 TRBV9 . TRBD2 CASSHPTSGRIPYNEQFF TGTGCCAGCAGCCACCCGACTAGCGGGAGAATCCCCTACAATGAGCAGTTCTTC
18 TRBJ2-7 TRBV9 few TRBD2 CASSPGLAGYLNTYEQYF TGTGCCAGCAGCCCGGGACTAGCGGGATATTTGAACACCTACGAGCAGTACTTC
13 TRBJ2-7 TRBV5-1 few . CASRWDPAYEQYF TGCGCCAGCCGATGGGATCCGGCCTACGAGCAGTACTTC
15 TRBJ2-7 TRBV6-1 . TRBD2 CASRLAGWSSYEQYF TGTGCCAGCCGACTAGCGGGGTGGAGCTCCTACGAGCAGTACTTC
15 TRBJ1-2 TRBV28 few TRBD1 CASSLYSGGNYGYTF TGTGCCAGCAGTTTGTATTCAGGGGGTAACTATGGCTACACCTTC
18 TRBJ2-3 TRBV14 . TRBD2 CASSQDRASGGDTDTQYF TGTGCCAGCAGCCAAGATCGGGCCAGCGGGGGCGACACAGATACGCAGTATTTT
16 TRBJ1-5 TRBV5-6 many . CASSLEGRGGDQPQHF TGTGCCAGCAGCTTGGAAGGCAGGGGTGGGGATCAGCCCCAGCATTTT
14 TRBJ1-1 TRBV6-2/TRBV6-3 few . CASSYSNSQFEAFF TGTGCCAGCAGTTACTCGAACTCACAGTTTGAAGCTTTCTTT
15 TRBJ2-1 TRBV5-4 . . CASSPRERDRNEQFF TGTGCCAGCAGCCCCCGCGAGAGGGATAGGAATGAGCAGTTCTTC
15 TRBJ2-1 TRBV7-6 . TRBD2 CASSATSGGINEQFF TGTGCCAGCAGCGCAACTAGCGGGGGGATCAATGAGCAGTTCTTC
15 TRBJ2-5 TRBV3-1 . . CATSQDSRLLETQYF TGTGCCACCTCCCAAGATTCAAGACTATTAGAGACCCAGTACTTC
15 TRBJ2-6 TRBV9 . . CASSVQGGGANVLTF TGTGCCAGCAGCGTACAGGGTGGGGGGGCCAACGTCCTGACTTTC
12 TRBJ1-1 TRBV29-1 . . CSGVTGNTEAFF TGCAGCGGTGTGACAGGGAACACTGAAGCTTTCTTT
17 TRBJ2-1 TRBV6-1 many . CASSEFRGSLSYNEQFF TGTGCCAGCAGTGAATTCAGAGGGAGCCTCTCCTACAATGAGCAGTTCTTC
14 TRBJ2-5 TRBV3-1 many TRBD2 CASSQGTRRETQYF TGTGCCAGCAGCCAAGGGACTAGGAGGGAGACCCAGTACTTC
18 TRBJ2-3 TRBV27 . . CASSLWSIGQAETDTQYF TGTGCCAGCAGTTTATGGTCTATCGGGCAGGCTGAAACAGATACGCAGTATTTT
15 TRBJ1-4 TRBV6-2/TRBV6-3 many . CASSRSSATNEKLFF TGTGCCAGCAGTCGATCGTCGGCAACTAATGAAAAACTGTTTTTT
15 TRBJ2-1 TRBV2 few . CASRELAVRYNEQFF TGTGCCAGCAGGGAACTAGCTGTCCGATACAATGAGCAGTTCTTC
15 TRBJ2-5 TRBV11-2 few TRBD1 CASSTGQGARETQYF TGTGCCAGCAGCACCGGACAGGGGGCGCGAGAGACCCAGTACTTC
15 TRBJ2-1 TRBV4-3 . . CASSQDHRTENEQFF TGCGCCAGCAGCCAAGATCACCGGACTGAGAATGAGCAGTTCTTC
16 TRBJ2-1 TRBV10-3 many . CAISDRDSATYNEQFF TGTGCCATCAGTGATCGGGACTCGGCGACCTACAATGAGCAGTTCTTC
13 TRBJ2-1 TRBV9 . . CASSVASSNEQFF TGTGCCAGCAGCGTAGCTAGCAGCAATGAGCAGTTCTTC
15 TRBJ2-7 TRBV6-2/TRBV6-3 few . CASSYPLGETYEQYF TGTGCCAGCAGTTACCCCCTGGGCGAAACCTACGAGCAGTACTTC
13 TRBJ2-5 TRBV25-1 . . CASSGRGAETQYF TGTGCCAGCAGTGGGAGGGGCGCGGAGACCCAGTACTTC
14 TRBJ2-1 TRBV14 few . CASSLWGPRDEQFF TGTGCCAGCAGCCTGTGGGGGCCTCGGGATGAGCAGTTCTTC